These 30 T cell receptor beta chains originate from one sample sequenced in a study of shared clonotypes between healthy human individuals (TCRdb year 2020). The library was generated by the immunoSEQ multiplex PCR assay. TCRdb obtained this table from immuneACCESS and retained in-frame rearrangements with V and J assigned. These tables miss some clones; where compared with another copy, unresolved V genes account for less than half of the shortfall, and the remainder is unexplained. The sample table contains roughly 1,600,000 clones; only one count was recorded for around 98.5% of them. The ten largest clones take up about 0.4% of the sample. The sequenced sample consisted of naive CD4+ T cells sorted from blood. This specimen's cell subset or site label, interpreted: CD45RA+ positively selected. All receptors derive from a man aged 30-40 years in good health.

The chain is built from TRBV11-2 and TRBJ1-2; 7 nucleotides align to TRBD1. The CDR3 covers 18 residues. Germline V CDR1 and CDR2: SGHAT, FQNNGV. V lost 4 bases and J lost 1; bases outside the gene matches: 15. DNA of the CDR3: TGTGCCAGCAGCTACCAGACAGGGAGACTTAGCTTTAACTATGGCTACACCTTC. Translating it yields CASSYQTGRLSFNYGYTF.

The chain couples TRBV9 to TRBJ1-5; D is possibly TRBD1 (6 bases). Germline CDR1 SGDLS, CDR2 YYNGEE. V was clipped by 3 bases and J by 7 bases, with 14 bases between them. There are 14 residues in the CDR3. CDR3 amino acids: CASSGPGQKQPQHF. DNA of the CDR3: TGTGCCAGCAGCGGACCGGGACAAAAGCAGCCCCAGCATTTT.

This clone was seen more than once but under ten times. The same CDR3 also results from other DNA sequences found in this sample. The chain is built from TRBV18 and TRBJ2-7; 12 bases are shared with TRBD2. The CDR3 is made up of 14 amino acids. The V segment lost 3 bases and the J segment 5 bases; nucleotides outside the gene matches: 2. Germline CDR1 KGHSH, CDR2 LQKENI. The CDR3 spells CASSPTSGSHEQYF. For the CDR3, the DNA is TGTGCCAGCTCACCGACTAGCGGGAGCCACGAGCAGTACTTC.

This clone was detected once. The chain couples TRBV7-2 to TRBJ2-1; 7 bases are shared with TRBD2. The trim removed 2 bases at V and 7 bases at J, leaving 8 bases unmatched. This CDR3 is built from 15 residues. Germline assignment: CDR1 SGHTA and CDR2 FQGNSA. The CDR3 coding sequence is TGTGCCAGCAGCTTATCGTCGGGAGGTCAGAATGAGCAGTTCTTC. Its translation is CASSLSSGGQNEQFF. The variable domain in full, completed from reference TRBV7-2 and TRBJ2-1, reads GAGVSQSPSNKVTEKGKDVELRCDPISGHTALYWYRQSLGQGLEFLIYFQGNSAPDKSGLPSDRFSAERTGGSVSTLTIQRTQQEDSAVYLCASSLSSGGQNEQFFGPGTRLTVL.

Here the CDR3 DNA reads TGCGCCAGCAGCGTATCACAGGGCCCCGATACGCAGTATTTT. Encoded protein: CASSVSQGPDTQYF. The rearrangement links TRBV5-1 to TRBJ2-3, with a weak D call TRBD1 (6 bases). CDR3 length: 14 residues. V was shortened by 4 bases and J by 6 bases, with 15 bases between the two germline ends. Germline V gene sequence: CDR1 SGHRS, CDR2 YFSETQ.

CDR3 DNA: TGCGCCAGCAGAGGGACAGGGAGCTCTGGAAACACCATATATTTT. This encodes CASRGTGSSGNTIYF. The chain links TRBV10-2 to TRBJ1-3; 9 nucleotides agree with TRBD1. CDR1 WSHSY and CDR2 SAAADI come from the germline V gene. V lost 6 bases, J lost 0 bases, and 3 bases stayed unmatched. CDR3 length: 15 amino acids.

This clone was picked up one time. This chain uses TRBV19 with TRBJ1-5; 7 positions match TRBD1. This CDR3 is built from 15 residues. V trimming: 7 bases; J trimming: 0 bases; junction bases outside the gene matches: 6. From germline, CDR1 is LNHDA and CDR2 SQIVND (reference sequence). DNA for the CDR3: TGTGCCAGTACCAGGGACAGTAGTAGCAATCAGCCCCAGCATTTT. Protein product: CASTRDSSSNQPQHF. Combining the CDR3 with reference TRBV19 and TRBJ1-5 gives the whole variable domain DGGITQSPKYLFRKEGQNVTLSCEQNLNHDAMYWYRQDPGQGLRLIYYSQIVNDFQKGDIAEGYSVSREKKESFPLTVTSAQKNPTAFYLCASTRDSSSNQPQHFGDGTRLSIL.

The chain combines TRBV15 with TRBJ2-6; TRBD2 might be the D (5 bases). This CDR3 contains 17 residues. V was cut by 1 base and J by 3 bases, with 13 bases left in between. Germline V gene lookup returns CDR1 LNHNV and CDR2 YYDKDF (reference sequence). The CDR3 coding sequence is TGTGCCACCAGCAGAGTTGTCGGGGTCGGTGGGGCCAACGTCCTGACTTTC. Amino acids: CATSRVVGVGGANVLTF.

The rearrangement joins TRBV29-1 to TRBJ2-1; D unclear. Trimming cost V 3 bases and J 0 bases, with 3 bases left between them. Germline lookup yields CDR1 SQVTM and CDR2 ANQGSEA. This CDR3 has 12 residues. This chain's CDR3 is CSVDRSYNEQFF. In nucleotides, the CDR3 is TGCAGCGTTGACCGCTCCTACAATGAGCAGTTCTTC.

The chain couples TRBV28 to TRBJ2-1; D might be TRBD1 (6 bases). Germline loops: CDR1 MDHEN, CDR2 SYDVKM. Trimming stripped 10 bases from V and 7 bases from J, with 23 bases between. The CDR3 spans 15 residues. The CDR3 region has the DNA TGTGCCACGCTCCCTCGGGACAAAGGGAAAAATGAGCAGTTCTTC. Translated: CATLPRDKGKNEQFF.

V gene TRBV5-4 combines with J gene TRBJ2-1, with 10 bases matching TRBD2. The V gene end was trimmed by 5 bases and the J gene end by 5 bases; junction bases not matched to a gene: 7. Germline assignment: CDR1 SGHNT and CDR2 YYREEE (reference sequence). This CDR3 is built from 15 residues. The CDR3 region has the DNA TGTGCCAGCAGACGGACTAGCGGAAAGAACAATGAGCAGTTCTTC. Amino acid sequence: CASRRTSGKNNEQFF.

The gene calls are TRBV4-3 and TRBJ2-7; 7 bases fit TRBD2. Germline trimming cut 0 bases from V and 2 bases from J; bases unmatched to any gene: 7. The CDR3 is 16 residues long. Germline lookup yields CDR1 LGHNA and CDR2 YSLEER. CDR3 DNA: TGCGCCAGCAGCCAAGAAGCCCGCGGGAGCACCTACGAGCAGTACTTC. Residues: CASSQEARGSTYEQYF.

The V gene is TRBV4-1, the J gene TRBJ2-4, with a tentative D call TRBD2 (5 bases). Trimming cost V 0 bases and J 9 bases, with 9 bases left between them. The CDR3 loop spans 13 amino acids. Germline loops: CDR1 MGHRA, CDR2 YSYEKL. The DNA for the CDR3 is TGCGCCAGCAGCCAAGAAGAGCGGTCCATTCAGTACTTC. Amino acid sequence: CASSQEERSIQYF.

The V call is TRBV4-2, the J call TRBJ2-1; TRBD2 aligns across 11 bases. Per germline, CDR1 LGHNA and CDR2 YNFKEQ. The CDR3 consists of 18 residues. V was pared by 4 bases and J by 6 bases, with 14 bases of the junction left unmatched. Here the CDR3 DNA reads TGTGCCAGCAGCCCCTACCCCGCTAGCGGGAGGACCAGCAATGAGCAGTTCTTC. Translation gives CASSPYPASGRTSNEQFF.

This chain uses TRBV5-1 with TRBJ2-1, with D unresolved. The V and J ends lost 7 bases and 4 bases respectively, with 12 bases between them. The CDR3 extends over 13 amino acids. Germline V gives CDR1 SGHRS, CDR2 YFSETQ. The chain's CDR3 is CASAMERYNEQFF. The CDR3 nucleotides read TGCGCCAGCGCCATGGAGCGATACAATGAGCAGTTCTTC.

The chain links TRBV19 to TRBJ1-2, with 8 bases identical to TRBD1. Unmatched junction bases numbered 8, after V lost 6 bases and J lost 2 bases. This CDR3 spans 15 amino acids. Looked up from germline, CDR1 is LNHDA and CDR2 is SQIVND (reference sequence). This chain's CDR3 is CASRLSGGANYGYTF. CDR3 sequence (DNA): TGTGCCAGTAGACTCTCAGGGGGCGCAAACTATGGCTACACCTTC.

This clone has a single count. V and J are TRBV15 and TRBJ2-1, with 11 positions matching TRBD2. Germline CDR1 reads LNHNV; CDR2 reads YYDKDF (reference sequence). Trimming at V came to 2 bases and at J to 9 bases, leaving 9 bases not matched to a gene. The CDR3 is 16 amino acids. CDR3 sequence reads: CATSRYRLAGSIEQFF. CDR3 coding DNA: TGTGCCACCAGCAGATACCGACTAGCGGGAAGTATTGAGCAGTTCTTC.

About this clone itself: This specimen includes other DNA sequences encoding the same CDR3. The rearrangement uses TRBV5-1 and TRBJ1-2; perhaps TRBD1 as D (5 bases). The CDR3 sequence is 14 residues long. Germline V lookup: CDR1 SGHRS, CDR2 YFSETQ. V lost 1 base, J lost 0 bases, and 7 bases lay in between. CDR3: CASSLQGANYGYTF. The CDR3, as DNA: TGCGCCAGCAGCTTGCAGGGAGCTAACTATGGCTACACCTTC. Full variable domain (remainder filled in from reference TRBV5-1 and TRBJ1-2): KAGVTQTPRYLIKTRGQQVTLSCSPISGHRSVSWYQQTPGQGLQFLFEYFSETQRNKGNFPGRFSGRQFSNSRSEMNVSTLELGDSALYLCASSLQGANYGYTFGSGTRLTVV.

The chain uses TRBV2 and TRBJ2-2; no clear D gene. Between the trimmed V and J ends, which lost 2 bases and 2 bases, there was a span of 6 bases. From germline, CDR1 is SNHLY and CDR2 FYNNEI. This CDR3 has 14 residues. This CDR3 reads CASSELVNTGELFF. For the CDR3, the DNA is TGTGCCAGCAGTGAACTTGTTAACACCGGGGAGCTGTTTTTT.

The chain couples TRBV29-1 to TRBJ1-2; weak D call: TRBD1 (6 bases). The CDR3 length is 11 residues. The germline V and J ends were trimmed by 3 bases and 6 bases, with 8 bases remaining between them. Germline V lookup: CDR1 SQVTM, CDR2 ANQGSEA. CDR3: CSVDYRDGYTF. The CDR3 DNA follows: TGCAGCGTTGATTACAGGGATGGCTACACCTTC.

The table lists this clone with a count of one. The rearrangement joins TRBV6-6 to TRBJ2-2; D is ambiguous. The CDR3 runs to 11 residues. Germline-derived CDR1 and CDR2 are MNHNY and SVGAGI (reference sequence). With 6 bases removed from V and 6 bases from J, the gap between germline ends came to 5 bases. The CDR3 DNA reads as TGTGCCAGCAGCTCGGCCGGGGAGCTGTTTTTT. Amino acids: CASSSAGELFF.

This chain joins TRBV28 and TRBJ1-2; possibly TRBD1 for D (6 bases). The V end lost 7 bases, the J end lost 8 bases, and 35 bases lay between the germline ends. Per the germline V gene, CDR1 is MDHEN and CDR2 is SYDVKM. This CDR3 comprises 19 residues. The CDR3 loop reads CASKTETGLNRDKELGYTF. CDR3 sequence (DNA): TGTGCCAGCAAGACCGAAACCGGATTGAACCGGGACAAAGAGTTGGGCTACACCTTC.

V usage is TRBV27 and J usage is TRBJ2-1; D might be TRBD1 (6 bases). V lost 5 bases, J lost 7 bases, and 24 bases lay in between. Germline-derived CDR1 and CDR2 are MNHEY and SMNVEV (reference sequence). This CDR3 spans 17 amino acids. In nucleotides, the CDR3 is TGTGCCAGCAGTCCGCCCCCCGGGACACAAAGGGGGAATGAGCAGTTCTTC. Protein sequence: CASSPPPGTQRGNEQFF.

The CDR3 loop reads CASSLRKAARETQYF. The CDR3 DNA sequence: TGTGCCAGCAGCCTCCGGAAGGCCGCGCGGGAGACCCAGTACTTC. The gene calls are TRBV7-2 and TRBJ2-5; unclear D gene. The CDR3 runs to 15 residues. Trimming stripped 5 bases from V and 5 bases from J, with 18 bases between. Per germline, CDR1 SGHTA and CDR2 FQGNSA.

The chain recombines TRBV18 with TRBJ1-3; D possibly corresponds to TRBD1 (5 bases). The CDR3 loop spans 19 amino acids. CDR1 KGHSH and CDR2 LQKENI come from the germline V gene. Trimming left V 6 bases short and J 1 base short, with 25 bases between. The CDR3 region is CASSPSVRQGSLSGNTIYF. The DNA of the CDR3 is TGTGCCAGCTCGCCGAGCGTACGTCAGGGCTCCTTATCTGGAAACACCATATATTTT.

The J gene is TRBJ2-7, the V gene TRBV2; D possibly matches TRBD1 or TRBD2 (5 bases each). Germline-derived CDR1 and CDR2 are SNHLY and FYNNEI. CDR3 length equals 15 residues. With 3 bases removed from V and 1 base from J, the gap between germline ends came to 13 bases. In nucleotides, the CDR3 is TGTGCCAGCAGTGAGTGGGCAGGGAGTTCCTACGAGCAGTACTTC. This sequence encodes CASSEWAGSSYEQYF. Complete variable domain (other parts from reference TRBV2 and TRBJ2-7): EPEVTQTPSHQVTQMGQEVILRCVPISNHLYFYWYRQILGQKVEFLVSFYNNEISEKSEIFDDQFSVERPDGSNFTLKIRSTKLEDSAMYFCASSEWAGSSYEQYFGPGTRLTVT.

This chain uses TRBV29-1 with TRBJ2-1; D remains unclear. Trimming removed 5 bases from V and 0 bases from J, with 8 bases in between. The germline gives CDR1 SQVTM, CDR2 ANQGSEA. CDR3 size: 13 residues. CDR3 in amino acids: CSVRRSSYNEQFF. CDR3 bases: TGCAGCGTTCGACGGAGCTCCTACAATGAGCAGTTCTTC.

This chain connects TRBV19 to TRBJ1-3; TRBD1 agrees at 7 bases. With V trimmed by 10 bases and J by 4 bases, 7 bases remained unmatched. CDR3 length: 13 amino acids. Germline CDR1 is LNHDA and CDR2 is SQIVND (reference sequence). The CDR3 loop reads CATSTGYGNTIYF. CDR3 bases: TGTGCCACCTCGACAGGGTACGGAAACACCATATATTTT.

The chain is built from TRBV28 and TRBJ2-7, with D possibly called TRBD1 or TRBD2 (5 bases each). V dropped 0 bases and J dropped 5 bases, with 11 bases sitting between them. There are 14 residues in the CDR3. CDR1 is MDHEN, CDR2 SYDVKM, per germline. The CDR3 nucleotides read TGTGCCAGCAGTTTATGGGGACGGCTACACGAGCAGTACTTC. This codes for CASSLWGRLHEQYF.

The chain couples TRBV5-1 to TRBJ2-1; 9 nucleotides line up with TRBD1. V trimming: 4 bases; J trimming: 0 bases; junction bases outside the gene matches: 5. The germline V gene has CDR1 SGHRS and CDR2 YFSETQ. The CDR3 contains 16 residues. For the CDR3, the DNA is TGCGCCAGCAGCCTAGGACAGGGGAACTCCTACAATGAGCAGTTCTTC. This codes for CASSLGQGNSYNEQFF. The entire variable domain, with the rest obtained from reference TRBV5-1 and TRBJ2-1, is as follows: KAGVTQTPRYLIKTRGQQVTLSCSPISGHRSVSWYQQTPGQGLQFLFEYFSETQRNKGNFPGRFSGRQFSNSRSEMNVSTLELGDSALYLCASSLGQGNSYNEQFFGPGTRLTVL.